This TCR beta chain was sequenced during a study of CD8+CD57+ T cells in acquired aplastic anemia (dated by TCRdb to 2016 to 2018). Background for the entire study: A mean of roughly 2.9 ug of DNA, ranging from roughly 0.2 to 27.4 ug, was extracted from sorted CD4+ and CD8+ cells. A CD8+CD57+ expansion meant a frequency higher than the mean frequency seen in healthy subjects. The paper as a whole reports these results and caveats: About 30 CD8+ CDR3 sequences were found to be shared between patients and controls, but these sequences appeared to be highly expressed in patients and within the immunodominant clones of the patients. Between patients and healthy controls, no significant difference in CD8+ Simpson's diversity was found (P=0.060).

The patients picked for sequencing were ones in whom flow cytometry had shown an expansion of CD8+CD57+ cells. All patients had severe acquired aplastic anemia diagnosed by International Study of Aplastic Anemia and Agranulocytosis and Camitta criteria. At the time blood was sampled, none of the patients had received any therapy. In this study, sorted CD4+ and CD8+ T cells from the blood of healthy subjects and of severe aplastic anemia patients had their TCR repertoires deep-sequenced. In the USA, patient enrollment took place under clinicaltrials.gov protocols 00001620, 01623167, 00001397, 00071045, 00081523 and 00961064. Ficoll-Paque density gradient centrifugation was used to isolate peripheral blood mononuclear cells. Before DNA extraction, CD4+ and CD8+ T cells were sorted by FACS or by magnetic beads. Genomic DNA served as template for TCR beta VDJ combination and CDR3 sequence profiling. An Illumina HiSeq 2000 was the platform used for TCR repertoire sequencing. Per the original workflow: Repertoire assessment relied on Simpson's diversity index, CDR3 size and DJ length profiles, and TRBV/TRBJ rearrangement plots. The immunodominant clone was defined as the most abundant DNA sequence in deep sequencing data. CDR3 amino acid sequences were checked for sharing across subjects and were also compared against the VDJdb database and published repertoires. Clones were called with MiXCR by TCRdb after fastp trimmed the public reads at Q25, and only in-frame beta chains were retained. For every CDR3 protein sequence, its rows merge into one entry that carries the most common genes and DNA. TCRdb's processing, not the authors', yielded these V and J calls. The sample yields approximately 300,000 distinct CDR3 sequences; 45% to 65% were counted once. The ten largest clones take up 1% to 1.5% of the sample.

In regard to this clonotype: What this receptor recognizes is not known. Base-call qualities are not available, and no considerably larger clone is one nucleotide away.

Reading from cysteine to phenylalanine, the CDR3 counts 12 amino acids. Just the 36-base CDR3 DNA is kept, in frame starting at base 1. Taken from the germline V gene, the CDR1 and CDR2 loops are SQVTM and ANQGSEA. The germline ends are 9 bases apart after V is trimmed by 7 bases and J by 1 base. The sequence was obtained from a human donor with aplastic anemia. The receptor chain draws on TRBV29-1 and TRBJ2-3; tentative D gene TRBD1, with 5 bases matching. The sample was sorted CD4+, CD8+, or CD8+CD57+ T cells (not recorded which) from PBMCs. The CDR3 amino acid sequence is: CSASTGTDTQYF. In nucleotide form, the sequence is TGCAGCGCCTCGACAGGCACAGATACGCAGTATTTT.